This TCR beta chain was documented in a study of Ad26.COV2.S vaccination and SARS-CoV-2 variants. The assay was immunoSEQ multiplex PCR, and TCRdb's table has in-frame clones only and misses some. The data show around 450,000 clones, 75% to 95% seen once. Regarding treatment: around 19 received Ad26.COV2.S at low or high dose, single or two shots; 5 received placebo; per-sample allocation not given. Following the first vaccine or placebo injection, samples were taken on day 63. This CDR3 region has 15 residues. V lost 5 bases to trimming and J lost 5 bases; unmatched junction nucleotides: 10. Germline lookup yields CDR1 PRHDT and CDR2 FYEKMQ (reference sequence).

The J gene is TRBJ2-5, the V gene TRBV13; 8 bases fit TRBD1. Here the sequenced sample was peripheral blood, taken in a trial of Ad26.COV2.S vaccine versus placebo. This receptor was identified in a person between 18 and 60 years old who received the Ad26.COV2.S COVID-19 vaccine or a placebo. The chain's CDR3 is CASSPGTGKGETQYF. The DNA for the CDR3 is TGTGCCAGCAGCCCAGGGACAGGAAAAGGGGAGACCCAGTACTTC.